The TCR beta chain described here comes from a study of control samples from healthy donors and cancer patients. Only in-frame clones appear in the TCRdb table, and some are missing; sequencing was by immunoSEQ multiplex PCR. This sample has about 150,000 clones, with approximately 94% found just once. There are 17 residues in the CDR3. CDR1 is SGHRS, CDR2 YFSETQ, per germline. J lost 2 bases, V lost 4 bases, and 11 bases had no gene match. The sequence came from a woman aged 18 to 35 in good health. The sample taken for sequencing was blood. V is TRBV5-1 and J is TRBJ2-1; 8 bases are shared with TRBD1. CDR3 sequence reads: CASSPRAGGAAYNEQFF. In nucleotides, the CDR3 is TGCGCCAGCAGCCCCCGAGCAGGGGGCGCAGCCTACAATGAGCAGTTCTTC.